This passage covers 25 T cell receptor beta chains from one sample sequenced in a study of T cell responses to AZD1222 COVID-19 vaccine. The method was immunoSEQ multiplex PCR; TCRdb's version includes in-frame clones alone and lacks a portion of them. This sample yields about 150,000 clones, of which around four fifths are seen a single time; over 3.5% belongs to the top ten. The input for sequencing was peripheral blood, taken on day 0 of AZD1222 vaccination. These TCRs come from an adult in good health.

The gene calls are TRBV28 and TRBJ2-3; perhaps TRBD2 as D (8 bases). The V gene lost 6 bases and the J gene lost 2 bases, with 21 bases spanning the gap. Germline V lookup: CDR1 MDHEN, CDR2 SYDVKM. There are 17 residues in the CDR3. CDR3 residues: CASRIAGLKGATDTQYF. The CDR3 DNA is TGTGCCAGCAGAATAGCGGGGTTGAAGGGGGCCACAGATACGCAGTATTTT.

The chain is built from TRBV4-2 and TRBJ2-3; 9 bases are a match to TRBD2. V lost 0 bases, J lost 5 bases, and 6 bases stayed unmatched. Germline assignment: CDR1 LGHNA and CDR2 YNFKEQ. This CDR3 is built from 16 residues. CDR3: CASSQEASGVGDTQYF. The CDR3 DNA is TGTGCCAGCAGCCAAGAGGCTAGCGGGGTAGGAGATACGCAGTATTTT.

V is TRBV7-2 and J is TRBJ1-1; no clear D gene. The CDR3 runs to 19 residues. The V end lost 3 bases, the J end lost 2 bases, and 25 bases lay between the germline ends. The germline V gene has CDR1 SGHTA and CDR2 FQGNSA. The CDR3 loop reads CASSLGGRSPVRSNTEAFF. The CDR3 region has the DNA TGTGCCAGCAGCTTGGGCGGGCGGTCTCCAGTTCGGAGTAACACTGAAGCTTTCTTT.

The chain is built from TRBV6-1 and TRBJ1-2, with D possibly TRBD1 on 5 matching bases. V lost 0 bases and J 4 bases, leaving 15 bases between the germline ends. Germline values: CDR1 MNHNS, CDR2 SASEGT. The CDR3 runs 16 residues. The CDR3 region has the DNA TGTGCCAGCAGTGAAGCGCTGACAGACCTTGGCTATGGCTACACCTTC. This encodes CASSEALTDLGYGYTF.

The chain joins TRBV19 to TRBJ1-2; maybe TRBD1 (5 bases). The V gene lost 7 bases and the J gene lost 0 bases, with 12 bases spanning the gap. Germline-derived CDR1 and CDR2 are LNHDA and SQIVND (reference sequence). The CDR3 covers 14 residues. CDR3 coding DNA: TGTGCCAGTAAACCTCTAGGGGCTAACTATGGCTACACCTTC. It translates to CASKPLGANYGYTF.

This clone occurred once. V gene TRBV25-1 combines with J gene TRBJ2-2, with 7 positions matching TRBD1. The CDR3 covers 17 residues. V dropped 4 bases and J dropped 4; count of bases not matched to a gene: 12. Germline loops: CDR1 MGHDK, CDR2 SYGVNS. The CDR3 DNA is TGTGCCAGCAGTGCCCCGCGACAGGGAAGAGGCACCGGGGAGCTGTTTTTT. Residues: CASSAPRQGRGTGELFF.

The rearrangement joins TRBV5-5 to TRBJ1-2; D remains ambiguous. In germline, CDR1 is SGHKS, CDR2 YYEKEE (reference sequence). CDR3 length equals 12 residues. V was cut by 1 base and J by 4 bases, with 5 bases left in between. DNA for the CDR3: TGTGCCAGCAGCTTGACAGTCTATGGCTACACCTTC. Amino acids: CASSLTVYGYTF.

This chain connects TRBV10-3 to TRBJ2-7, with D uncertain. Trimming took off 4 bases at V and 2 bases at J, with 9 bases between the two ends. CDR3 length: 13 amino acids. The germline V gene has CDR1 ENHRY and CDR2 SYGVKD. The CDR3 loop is CAISGKGTYEQYF. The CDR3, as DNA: TGTGCCATCAGTGGAAAAGGAACCTACGAGCAGTACTTC.

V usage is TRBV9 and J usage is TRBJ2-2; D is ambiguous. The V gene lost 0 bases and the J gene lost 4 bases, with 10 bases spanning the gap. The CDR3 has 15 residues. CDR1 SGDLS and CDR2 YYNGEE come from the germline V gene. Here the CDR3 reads CASSVGSGSTGELFF. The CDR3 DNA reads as TGTGCCAGCAGCGTAGGTTCGGGTAGCACCGGGGAGCTGTTTTTT.

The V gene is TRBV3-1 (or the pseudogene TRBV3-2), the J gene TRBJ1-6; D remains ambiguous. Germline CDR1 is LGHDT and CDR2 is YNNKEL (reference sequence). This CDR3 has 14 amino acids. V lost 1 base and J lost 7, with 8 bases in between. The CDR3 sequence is CASSQVIINSPLHF. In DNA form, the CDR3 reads TGTGCCAGCAGCCAAGTGATCATAAATTCACCCCTCCACTTT.

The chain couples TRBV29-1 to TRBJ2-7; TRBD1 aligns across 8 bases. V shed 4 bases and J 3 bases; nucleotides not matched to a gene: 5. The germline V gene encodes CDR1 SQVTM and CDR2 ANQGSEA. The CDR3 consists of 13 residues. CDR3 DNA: TGCAGCGTTGGTGGGACAGGCCACTACGAGCAGTACTTC. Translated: CSVGGTGHYEQYF.

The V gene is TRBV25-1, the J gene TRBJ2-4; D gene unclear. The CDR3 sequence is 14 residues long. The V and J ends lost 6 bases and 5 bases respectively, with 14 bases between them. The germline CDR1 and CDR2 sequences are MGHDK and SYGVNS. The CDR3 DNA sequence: TGTGCCAGCAGAGGTAGTGGCCTGCAAAACATTCAGTACTTC. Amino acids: CASRGSGLQNIQYF. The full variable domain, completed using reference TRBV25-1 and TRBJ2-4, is EADIYQTPRYLVIGTGKKITLECSQTMGHDKMYWYQQDPGMELHLIHYSYGVNSTEKGDLSSESTVSRIRTEHFPLTLESARPSHTSQYLCASRGSGLQNIQYFGAGTRLSVL.

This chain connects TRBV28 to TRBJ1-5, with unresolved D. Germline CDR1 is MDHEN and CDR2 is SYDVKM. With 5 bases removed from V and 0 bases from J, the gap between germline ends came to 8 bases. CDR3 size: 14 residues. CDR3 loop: CASSPSYSNQPQHF. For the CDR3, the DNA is TGTGCCAGCAGTCCGTCCTATAGCAATCAGCCCCAGCATTTT.

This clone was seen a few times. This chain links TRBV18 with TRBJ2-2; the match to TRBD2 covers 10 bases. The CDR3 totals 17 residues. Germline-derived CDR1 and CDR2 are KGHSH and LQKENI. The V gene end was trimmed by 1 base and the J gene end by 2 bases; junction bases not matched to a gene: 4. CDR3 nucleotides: TGTGCCAGCTCACCACTGCTAGCGGGGGTTAACACCGGGGAGCTGTTTTTT. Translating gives CASSPLLAGVNTGELFF.

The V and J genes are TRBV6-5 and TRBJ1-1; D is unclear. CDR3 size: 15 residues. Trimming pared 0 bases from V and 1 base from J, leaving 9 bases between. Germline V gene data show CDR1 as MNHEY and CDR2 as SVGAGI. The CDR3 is CASSYSRSGNTEAFF. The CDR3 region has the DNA TGTGCCAGCAGTTACTCCCGCTCAGGGAACACTGAAGCTTTCTTT.

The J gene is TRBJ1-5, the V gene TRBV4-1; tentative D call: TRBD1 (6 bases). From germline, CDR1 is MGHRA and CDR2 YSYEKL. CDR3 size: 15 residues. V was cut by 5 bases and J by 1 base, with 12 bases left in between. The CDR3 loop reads CASSGDTASNQPQHF. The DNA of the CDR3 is TGCGCCAGCAGCGGGGACACAGCAAGCAATCAGCCCCAGCATTTT.

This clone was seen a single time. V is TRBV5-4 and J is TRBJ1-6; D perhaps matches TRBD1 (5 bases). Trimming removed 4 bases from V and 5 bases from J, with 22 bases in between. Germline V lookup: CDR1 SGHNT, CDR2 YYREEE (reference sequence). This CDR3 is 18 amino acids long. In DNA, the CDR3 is TGTGCCAGCAGCCCTTATCGAGCAGGGTCGTCCCATAATTCACCCCTCCACTTT. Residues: CASSPYRAGSSHNSPLHF. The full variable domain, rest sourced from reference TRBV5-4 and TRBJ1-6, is ETGVTQSPTHLIKTRGQQVTLRCSSQSGHNTVSWYQQALGQGPQFIFQYYREEENGRGNFPPRFSGLQFPNYSSELNVNALELDDSALYLCASSPYRAGSSHNSPLHFGNGTRLTVT.

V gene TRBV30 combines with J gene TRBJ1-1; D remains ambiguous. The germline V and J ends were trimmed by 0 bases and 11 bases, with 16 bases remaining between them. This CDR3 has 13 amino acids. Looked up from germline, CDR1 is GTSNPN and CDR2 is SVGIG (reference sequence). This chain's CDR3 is CAWSVRSPGSAFF. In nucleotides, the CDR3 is TGTGCCTGGAGTGTCCGATCCCCTGGGTCGGCTTTCTTT.

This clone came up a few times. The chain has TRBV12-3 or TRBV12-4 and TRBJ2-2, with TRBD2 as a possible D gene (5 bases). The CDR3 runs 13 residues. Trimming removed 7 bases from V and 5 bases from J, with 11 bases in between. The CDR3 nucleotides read TGTGCCAGCACGCGCTCGGGAACCGGGGAGCTGTTTTTT. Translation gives CASTRSGTGELFF.

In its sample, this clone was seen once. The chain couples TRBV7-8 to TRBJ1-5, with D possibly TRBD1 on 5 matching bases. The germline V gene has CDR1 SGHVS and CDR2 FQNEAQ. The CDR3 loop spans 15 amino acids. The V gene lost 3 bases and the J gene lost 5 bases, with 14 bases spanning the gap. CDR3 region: CASSFSGALYQPQHF. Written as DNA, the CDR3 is TGTGCCAGCAGCTTTAGCGGGGCCTTGTATCAGCCCCAGCATTTT.

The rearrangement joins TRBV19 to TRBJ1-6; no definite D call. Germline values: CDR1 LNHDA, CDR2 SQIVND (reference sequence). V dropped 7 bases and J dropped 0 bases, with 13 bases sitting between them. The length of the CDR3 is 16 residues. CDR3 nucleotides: TGTGCCAGTACCCAGGACCGGCCCTCCTATAATTCACCCCTCCACTTT. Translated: CASTQDRPSYNSPLHF. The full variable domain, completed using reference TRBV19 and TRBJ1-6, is DGGITQSPKYLFRKEGQNVTLSCEQNLNHDAMYWYRQDPGQGLRLIYYSQIVNDFQKGDIAEGYSVSREKKESFPLTVTSAQKNPTAFYLCASTQDRPSYNSPLHFGNGTRLTVT.

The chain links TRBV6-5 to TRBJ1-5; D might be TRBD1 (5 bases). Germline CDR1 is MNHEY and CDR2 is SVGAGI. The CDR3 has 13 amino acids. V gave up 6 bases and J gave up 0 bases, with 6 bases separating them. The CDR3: CASRTVSNQPQHF. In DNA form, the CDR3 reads TGTGCCAGCAGGACAGTTAGCAATCAGCCCCAGCATTTT.

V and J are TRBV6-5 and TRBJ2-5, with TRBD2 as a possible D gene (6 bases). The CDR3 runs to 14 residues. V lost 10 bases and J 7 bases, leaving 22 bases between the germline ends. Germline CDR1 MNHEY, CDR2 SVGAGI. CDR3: CAIRSQPRGGTQYF. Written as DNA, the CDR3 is TGTGCCATCCGATCCCAGCCCCGGGGAGGGACCCAGTACTTC.

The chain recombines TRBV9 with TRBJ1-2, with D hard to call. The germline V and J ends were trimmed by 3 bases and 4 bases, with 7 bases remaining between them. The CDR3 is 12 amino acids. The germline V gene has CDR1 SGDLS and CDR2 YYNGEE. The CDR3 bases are TGTGCCAGCAGCGAATTGTCCTATGGCTACACCTTC. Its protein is CASSELSYGYTF. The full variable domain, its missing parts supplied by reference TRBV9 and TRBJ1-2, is DSGVTQTPKHLITATGQRVTLRCSPRSGDLSVYWYQQSLDQGLQFLIQYYNGEERAKGNILERFSAQQFPDLHSELNLSSLELGDSALYFCASSELSYGYTFGSGTRLTVV.

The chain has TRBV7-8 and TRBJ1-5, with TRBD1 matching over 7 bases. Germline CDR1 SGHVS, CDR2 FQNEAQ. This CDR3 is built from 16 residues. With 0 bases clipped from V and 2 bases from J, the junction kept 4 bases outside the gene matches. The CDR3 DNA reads TGTGCCAGCAGCTTAGCGGGACAGATAGGCAATCAGCCCCAGCATTTT. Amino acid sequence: CASSLAGQIGNQPQHF.